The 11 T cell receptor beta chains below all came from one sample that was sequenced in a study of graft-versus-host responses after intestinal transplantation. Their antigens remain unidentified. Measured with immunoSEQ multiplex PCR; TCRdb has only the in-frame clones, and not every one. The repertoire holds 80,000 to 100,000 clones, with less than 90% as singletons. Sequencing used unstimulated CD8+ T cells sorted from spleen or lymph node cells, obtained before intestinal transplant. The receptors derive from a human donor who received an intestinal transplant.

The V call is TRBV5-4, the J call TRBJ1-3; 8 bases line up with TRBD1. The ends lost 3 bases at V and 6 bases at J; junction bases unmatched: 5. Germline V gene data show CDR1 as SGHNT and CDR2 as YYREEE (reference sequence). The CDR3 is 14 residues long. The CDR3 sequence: CASSYQGALNTIYF. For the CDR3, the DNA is TGTGCCAGCAGCTACCAGGGGGCCCTAAACACCATATATTTT.

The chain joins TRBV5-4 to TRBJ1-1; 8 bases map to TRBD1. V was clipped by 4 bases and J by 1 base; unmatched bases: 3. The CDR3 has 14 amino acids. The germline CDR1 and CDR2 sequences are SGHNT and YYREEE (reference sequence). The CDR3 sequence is CASSRGQENTEAFF. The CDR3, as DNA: TGTGCCAGCAGCCGGGGACAGGAGAACACTGAAGCTTTCTTT.

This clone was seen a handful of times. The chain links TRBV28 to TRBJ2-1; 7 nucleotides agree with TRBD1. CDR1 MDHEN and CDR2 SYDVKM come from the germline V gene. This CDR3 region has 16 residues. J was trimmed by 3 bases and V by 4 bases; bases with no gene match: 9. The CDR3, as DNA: TGTGCCAGCAGTTCCTCGGACAGGTTTATCTACAATGAGCAGTTCTTC. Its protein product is CASSSSDRFIYNEQFF. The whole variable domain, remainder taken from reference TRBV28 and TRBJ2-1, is DVKVTQSSRYLVKRTGEKVFLECVQDMDHENMFWYRQDPGLGLRLIYFSYDVKMKEKGDIPEGYSVSREKKERFSLILESASTNQTSMYLCASSSSDRFIYNEQFFGPGTRLTVL.

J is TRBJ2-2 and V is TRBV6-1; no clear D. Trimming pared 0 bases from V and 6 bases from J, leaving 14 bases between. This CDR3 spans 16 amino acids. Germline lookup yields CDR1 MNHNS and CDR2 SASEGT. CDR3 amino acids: CASSEALLWPAGELFF. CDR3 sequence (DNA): TGTGCCAGCAGTGAAGCGCTTCTGTGGCCGGCCGGGGAGCTGTTTTTT.

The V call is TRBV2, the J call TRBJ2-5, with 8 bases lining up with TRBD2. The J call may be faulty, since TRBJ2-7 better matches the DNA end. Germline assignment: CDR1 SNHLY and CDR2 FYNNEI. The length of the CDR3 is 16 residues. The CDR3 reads CASLPLIAGSSYEQYF. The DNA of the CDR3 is TGTGCCAGCCTACCCTTAATAGCGGGGTCCTCCTACGAGCAGTACTTC.

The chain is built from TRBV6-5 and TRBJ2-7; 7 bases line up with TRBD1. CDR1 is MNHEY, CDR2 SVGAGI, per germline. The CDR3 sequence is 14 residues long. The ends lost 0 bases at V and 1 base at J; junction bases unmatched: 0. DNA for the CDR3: TGTGCCAGCAGTTACTCGGGACAGTCCTACGAGCAGTACTTC. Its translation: CASSYSGQSYEQYF.

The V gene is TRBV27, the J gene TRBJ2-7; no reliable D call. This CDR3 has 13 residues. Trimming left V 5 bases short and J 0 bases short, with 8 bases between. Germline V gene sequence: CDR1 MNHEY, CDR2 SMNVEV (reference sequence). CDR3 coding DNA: TGTGCCAGCAGTGTCGGCTCCTCCTACGAGCAGTACTTC. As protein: CASSVGSSYEQYF.

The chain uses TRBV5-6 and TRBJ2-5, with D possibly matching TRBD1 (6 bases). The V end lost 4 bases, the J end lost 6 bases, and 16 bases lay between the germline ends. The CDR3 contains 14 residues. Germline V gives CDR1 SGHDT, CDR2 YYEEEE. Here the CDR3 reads CASSRPDSSQTQYF. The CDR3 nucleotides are TGTGCCAGCAGCCGCCCGGACAGTAGTCAGACCCAGTACTTC.

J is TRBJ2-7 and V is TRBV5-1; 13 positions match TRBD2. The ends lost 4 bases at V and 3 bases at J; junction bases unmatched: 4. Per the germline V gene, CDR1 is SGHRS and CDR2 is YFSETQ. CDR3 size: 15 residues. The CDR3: CASSIGTSGVYEQYF. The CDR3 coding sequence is TGCGCCAGCAGCATAGGGACTAGCGGGGTCTACGAGCAGTACTTC.

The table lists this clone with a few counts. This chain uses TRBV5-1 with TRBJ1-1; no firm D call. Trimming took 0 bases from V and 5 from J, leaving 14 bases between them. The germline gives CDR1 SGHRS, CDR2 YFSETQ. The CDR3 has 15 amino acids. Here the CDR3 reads CASSLGRPAGTEAFF. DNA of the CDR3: TGCGCCAGCAGCTTGGGCAGGCCTGCTGGGACTGAAGCTTTCTTT.

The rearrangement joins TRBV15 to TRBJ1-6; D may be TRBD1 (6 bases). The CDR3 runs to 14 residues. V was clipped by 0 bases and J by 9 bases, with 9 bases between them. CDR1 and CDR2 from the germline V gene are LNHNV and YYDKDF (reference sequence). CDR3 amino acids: CATSRDGGPSPLHF. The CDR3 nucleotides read TGTGCCACCAGCAGAGATGGGGGGCCTTCACCCCTCCACTTT. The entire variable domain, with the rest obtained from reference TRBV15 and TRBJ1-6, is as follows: DAMVIQNPRYQVTQFGKPVTLSCSQTLNHNVMYWYQQKSSQAPKLLFHYYDKDFNNEADTPDNFQSRRPNTSFCFLDIRSPGLGDTAMYLCATSRDGGPSPLHFGNGTRLTVT.